The rows below give T cell receptor beta chains drawn from one sample of a study of cytomegalovirus exposure and HLA in healthy donors. The assay was immunoSEQ multiplex PCR, and TCRdb's table has in-frame clones only and misses some. Among about 160,000 clones, approximately 80% were seen once, and the ten largest hold roughly 9%. Sequencing was carried out using PBMCs. Receptors were obtained from a man between 18 and 35 years old in good health and CMV-seropositive. CDR3s include the opening cysteine and the closing phenylalanine or tryptophan. A D gene is named only where the DNA matches it firmly. Size values are once, few and many counts, or a class for expanded clones, and some rows have none.

J	length	V	size	D	DNA	CDR3
TRBJ2-6	16	TRBV10-3	NA	NA	TGTGCCATCAGTGAGGGGCCACTCTCTGGGGCCAACGTCCTGACTTTC	CAISEGPLSGANVLTF
TRBJ2-3	18	TRBV19	NA	TRBD2	TGTGCCAGTAGTGGGACCGAAACTAGCGGGGGGGCGAGAGATACGCAGTATTTT	CASSGTETSGGARDTQYF
TRBJ1-1	15	TRBV19	NA	NA	TGTGCCAGTAGTATAGGCGGGGGAGGTATCACTGAAGCTTTCTTT	CASSIGGGGITEAFF
TRBJ2-1	14	TRBV11-2	NA	TRBD2	TGTGCCAGCAGCACTAGCGGGGTGGGGAATGAGCAGTTCTTC	CASSTSGVGNEQFF
TRBJ2-7	14	TRBV10-2	few	TRBD2	TGCGCCAGCAGTGGAGTTAGCGGGAGTTACGAGCAGTACTTC	CASSGVSGSYEQYF
TRBJ2-1	14	TRBV4-1	NA	TRBD1	TGCGCCAGCAGCCAGGGCCACAGGGGCAATGAGCAGTTCTTC	CASSQGHRGNEQFF
TRBJ1-2	15	TRBV2	few	NA	TGTGCCAGCAGTGAAACAACAGGGCCTAACTATGGCTACACCTTC	CASSETTGPNYGYTF
TRBJ2-1	15	TRBV4-1	NA	NA	TGCGCCAGCAGCCAAGAGTCGGGTCTTGGCAATGAGCAGTTCTTC	CASSQESGLGNEQFF
TRBJ2-6	15	TRBV6-1	NA	NA	TGTGCCAGCAGTGAAGTCGGGGCTGGGGCCAACGTCCTGACTTTC	CASSEVGAGANVLTF
TRBJ1-3	16	TRBV18	few	TRBD1	TGTGCCAGCTCACCACCGGGACAGGGGCCGGGAAACACCATATATTTT	CASSPPGQGPGNTIYF
TRBJ1-2	12	TRBV5-6	NA	NA	TGTGCCAGCAGTCCGAAGAGGTATGGCTACACCTTC	CASSPKRYGYTF
TRBJ1-5	13	TRBV2	NA	NA	TGTGCCAGCACGGGAGTCGGCAATCAGCCCCAGCATTTT	CASTGVGNQPQHF
TRBJ2-1	11	TRBV29-1	NA	NA	TGCAGCGTTGTAGGAGTCAATGAGCAGTTCTTC	CSVVGVNEQFF
TRBJ2-3	17	TRBV4-2	NA	TRBD2	TGTGCCAGCAGCCGTCTAGCGGGAGGATTCGGCACAGATACGCAGTATTTT	CASSRLAGGFGTDTQYF
TRBJ2-3	13	TRBV29-1	NA	NA	TGCAGCGTTGTACAGGCAAGCACAGATACGCAGTATTTT	CSVVQASTDTQYF
TRBJ2-1	15	TRBV27	once	NA	TGTGCCAGCAGCCTCCAGACAAGCTCCTACAATGAGCAGTTCTTC	CASSLQTSSYNEQFF
TRBJ2-3	11	TRBV20-1	few	NA	TGCAGTGCTAATCCGGGGGATACGCAGTATTTT	CSANPGDTQYF
TRBJ1-1	15	TRBV5-1	NA	NA	TGCGCCAGCAGGTCTGATACAGGGTTGAACACTGAAGCTTTCTTT	CASRSDTGLNTEAFF
TRBJ2-7	14	TRBV5-1	NA	TRBD1	TGCGCCAGCAGCCTCGGGAACAGGGGCCACGAGCAGTACTTC	CASSLGNRGHEQYF
TRBJ1-5	12	TRBV2	NA	NA	TGTGCCAGCAATGTAGGGAGGCAGCCCCAGCATTTT	CASNVGRQPQHF
TRBJ2-1	15	TRBV6-5	NA	TRBD2	TGTGCCAGCAGTTCCGGGACTAGCGGGAGTAGTGAGCAGTTCTTC	CASSSGTSGSSEQFF
TRBJ1-1	13	TRBV19	NA	TRBD1	TGTGCCAGTAGTATGGGACAGCACACTGAAGCTTTCTTT	CASSMGQHTEAFF
TRBJ2-7	17	TRBV4-2	once	TRBD2	TGTGCCAGCAGCCCTACCCTGACTAGCGGATCTTCCTACGAGCAGTACTTC	CASSPTLTSGSSYEQYF
TRBJ1-5	15	TRBV19	NA	NA	TGTGCCAGTAGTATTTTATCAGGCGGCAATCAGCCCCAGCATTTT	CASSILSGGNQPQHF
TRBJ1-4	14	TRBV11-2	NA	NA	TGTGCCAGCAGCTTCCGGGGGTTAAATGAAAAACTGTTTTTT	CASSFRGLNEKLFF
TRBJ2-7	11	TRBV20-1	NA	NA	TGCAGTGCTAGAGACGGCTACGAGCAGTACTTC	CSARDGYEQYF
TRBJ1-5	13	TRBV6-5	NA	NA	TGTGCCAGCAGTCTAGAGGGAGATCAGCCCCAGCATTTT	CASSLEGDQPQHF
TRBJ2-7	13	TRBV11-3	NA	NA	TGTGCCAGCAGCTTAAACAGGGACCACGAGCAGTACTTC	CASSLNRDHEQYF
TRBJ2-6	16	TRBV9	NA	NA	TGTGCCAGCAGGCCACCTAGGGGCTCTGGGGCCAACGTCCTGACTTTC	CASRPPRGSGANVLTF
TRBJ2-3	16	TRBV11-3	NA	TRBD1	TGTGCCAGCAGCTTAGGCGACAGGGTGGCCGAAGATACGCAGTATTTT	CASSLGDRVAEDTQYF
TRBJ1-1	16	TRBV9	NA	TRBD1	TGTGCCAGCAGCCGTGATTTTAGACAGGGGCTCGCTGAAGCTTTCTTT	CASSRDFRQGLAEAFF
TRBJ1-1	14	TRBV6-1	NA	TRBD1	TGTGCCAGCCTTCGGGACAGGAAAAAAGCTGAAGCTTTCTTT	CASLRDRKKAEAFF
TRBJ1-4	17	TRBV27	NA	TRBD1	TGTGCCAGCAGTTCTCGGGACAGGGGCCGGGGTAATGAAAAACTGTTTTTT	CASSSRDRGRGNEKLFF
TRBJ2-2	16	TRBV7-9	NA	NA	TGTGCCAGCAGCTTAGTTGCGAGTGCTAACACCGGGGAGCTGTTTTTT	CASSLVASANTGELFF
TRBJ1-2	14	TRBV7-2	NA	TRBD1	TGTGCCAGCATCCGGGACAGCTCCAACTATGGCTACACCTTC	CASIRDSSNYGYTF
TRBJ2-2	15	TRBV6-6	NA	NA	TGTGCCAGCAGTTACGAACAGGGAGGGACCGGGGAGCTGTTTTTT	CASSYEQGGTGELFF
TRBJ1-1	15	TRBV7-2	NA	TRBD1	TGTGCCAGCAGCTTTACAGGGGGCCAGAACACTGAAGCTTTCTTT	CASSFTGGQNTEAFF
TRBJ2-3	17	TRBV5-1	NA	TRBD2	TGCGCCAGCAGCTTGGGACTAGCGGGATATAGCACAGATACGCAGTATTTT	CASSLGLAGYSTDTQYF
TRBJ2-2	14	TRBV2	NA	NA	TGTGCCAGCATCCAGACAGGGAACACCGGGGAGCTGTTTTTT	CASIQTGNTGELFF
TRBJ1-1	14	TRBV6-5	NA	NA	TGTGCCAGCAGTAGCCAGGTAGTCGGCACTGAAGCTTTCTTT	CASSSQVVGTEAFF
TRBJ2-5	15	TRBV7-9	once	NA	TGTGCCAGCAGCACCGCCGGGACTCCTGGGGAGACCCAGTACTTC	CASSTAGTPGETQYF